The T cell receptor (beta chain) described here comes from a study of OX40 agonist ivuxolimab in advanced cancers. Here immunoSEQ multiplex PCR was the method, and the copy in TCRdb shows in-frame clones only, minus some. The repertoire has some 54,000 clones, roughly nine tenths of them found once; the top ten carry 11% to 15%. Germline values: CDR1 SGHTA, CDR2 FQGNSA. The CDR3 is 15 residues long. Trimming cost V 4 bases and J 5 bases, with 15 bases left between them. Whole-study findings and limits: Antigen specificity was not determined for the expanded peripheral T cells.

As concerns this clone: Its specificity is not known.

Prior autoimmune disease or systemic immunosuppression barred patients. The receptor was derived from an adult with an advanced solid tumor such as melanoma, head and neck, liver or kidney cancer. This rearrangement joins TRBV7-2 to TRBJ1-5, with D possibly matching TRBD1 (5 bases). This material consisted of CD4+ or CD8+ T cells sorted from blood, taken in a trial of the OX40 agonist ivuxolimab. Here the CDR3 reads CASSSIWGIDQPQHF. In DNA form, the CDR3 reads TGTGCCAGCAGCTCCATTTGGGGCATCGATCAGCCCCAGCATTTT. Combining the CDR3 with reference TRBV7-2 and TRBJ1-5 gives the whole variable domain GAGVSQSPSNKVTEKGKDVELRCDPISGHTALYWYRQSLGQGLEFLIYFQGNSAPDKSGLPSDRFSAERTGGSVSTLTIQRTQQEDSAVYLCASSSIWGIDQPQHFGDGTRLSIL.